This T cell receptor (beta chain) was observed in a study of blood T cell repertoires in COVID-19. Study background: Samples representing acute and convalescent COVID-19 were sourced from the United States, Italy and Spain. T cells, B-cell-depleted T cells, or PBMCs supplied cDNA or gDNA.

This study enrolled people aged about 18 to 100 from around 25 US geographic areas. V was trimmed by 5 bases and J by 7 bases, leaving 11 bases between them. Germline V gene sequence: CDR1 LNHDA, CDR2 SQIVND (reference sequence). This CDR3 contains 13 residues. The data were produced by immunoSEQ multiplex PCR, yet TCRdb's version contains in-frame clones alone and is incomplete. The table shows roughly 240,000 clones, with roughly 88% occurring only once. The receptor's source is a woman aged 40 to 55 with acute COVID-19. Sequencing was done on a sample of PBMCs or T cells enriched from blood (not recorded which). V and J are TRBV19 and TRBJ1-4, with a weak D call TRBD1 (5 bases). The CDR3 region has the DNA TGTGCCAGTAGTGGGCAGGGTGGTGAAAAACTGTTTTTT. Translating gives CASSGQGGEKLFF. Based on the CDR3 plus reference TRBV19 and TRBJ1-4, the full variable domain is DGGITQSPKYLFRKEGQNVTLSCEQNLNHDAMYWYRQDPGQGLRLIYYSQIVNDFQKGDIAEGYSVSREKKESFPLTVTSAQKNPTAFYLCASSGQGGEKLFFGSGTQLSVL.